A selection of T cell receptor beta chains follows, all from one sample in a study of monozygotic twins with inflammatory bowel disease. Following a re-call of the 5' RACE reads, TCRdb has one entry per CDR3 protein and lacks DNA. This listing includes about 300,000 distinct CDR3 sequences. Sequences were obtained from blood. The receptors originated from a human donor with ulcerative colitis or Crohn's disease, or a healthy co-twin of an affected twin (not recorded which). CDR3s include the opening cysteine and the closing phenylalanine or tryptophan.

v_call	j_call	cdr3_aa
TRBV5-1	TRBJ2-7	CASSLGGTGSYEQYF
TRBV5-1	TRBJ2-5	CASTPTGVRETQYF
TRBV7-3	TRBJ1-1	CASSLSGSSNTEAFF
TRBV7-3	TRBJ1-1	CASSLICRQGEGCVNTEAFF
TRBV4-3	TRBJ2-4	CASSRDNLAKNIQYF
TRBV3-1	TRBJ2-7	CASSQQILLSYEQYF
TRBV5-1	TRBJ2-3	CASSLAVQLGTDTQYF
TRBV4-2	TRBJ2-4	CASSQDFSASRADIQYF
TRBV2	TRBJ1-1	CASGRRQGNTEAFF
TRBV2	TRBJ1-1	CASSRRLEAFF
TRBV11-3	TRBJ2-3	CASSLVAGGTQYF
TRBV5-1	TRBJ2-1	CASSLAGGLAYNEQFF
TRBV20-1	TRBJ1-6	CSAHQDRSNSPLHF
TRBV7-9	TRBJ2-7	CASSPGLAGGYEQYF
TRBV5-1	TRBJ1-1	CASRVNTGGRTEAFF
TRBV6-1	TRBJ2-5	CASRALDKRRETQYF
TRBV20-1	TRBJ2-5	CSATRLAGKWETQYF
TRBV7-2	TRBJ2-5	CASNVDRDEGTQYF
TRBV15	TRBJ2-7	CATGQGHEQYF
TRBV9	TRBJ2-2	CASSPGGIGELFF
TRBV18	TRBJ2-2	CASSPTVYTGELFF
TRBV28	TRBJ2-1	CASSLPVGSGHNEQFF
TRBV7-2	TRBJ2-7	CASSLVGTGASYEQYF
TRBV28	TRBJ1-3	CASSPWGAKGNTIYF
TRBV9	TRBJ1-6	CASSVVWGRENSPLHF
TRBV6-5	TRBJ1-6	CASRQGSNSPLHF
TRBV19	TRBJ2-7	CASSIAGVNEQYF
TRBV11-1	TRBJ2-1	CASSAWTGQRSNEQFF
TRBV6-5	TRBJ1-3	CASQSSGNTIYF
TRBV5-1	TRBJ2-1	CASTVDRIGSNEQFF
TRBV6-5	TRBJ2-7	CASSLAGTMTYEQYF
TRBV27	TRBJ1-6	CASRLGNSPLHF
TRBV2	TRBJ2-3	CASIGTRTTDTQYF
TRBV7-2	TRBJ2-5	CASSLGSTQETQYF
TRBV12-3/TRBV12-4	TRBJ1-5	CASSFAGQESQPQHF
TRBV4-2	TRBJ2-3	CASSQGEGPTDTQYF
TRBV29-1	TRBJ2-5	CSATGPKKIQETQYF
TRBV11-2	TRBJ2-1	CASSRVGGRVEQFF
TRBV6-2/TRBV6-3	TRBJ2-3	CASSLGTSGPTDTQYF
TRBV12-3/TRBV12-4	TRBJ2-7	CASSKGLADTYEQYF
TRBV4-3	TRBJ2-7	CASSHGLGQVSSYEQYF
TRBV28	TRBJ1-6	CASSSQGAPPLHF
TRBV20-1	TRBJ2-2	CSAREAGQEHTGELFF
TRBV7-9	TRBJ1-2	CASSHPNRRANYGYTF
TRBV24-1	TRBJ2-3	CATSDPGSVADTQYF
TRBV6-2/TRBV6-3	TRBJ2-3	CASRGIRDIHTDTQYF
TRBV15	TRBJ2-1	CATSREASGRGYNEQFF
TRBV15	TRBJ2-7	CATSRNTVYEQYF